Included here is one T cell receptor beta chain sequence, with context. A much larger clonotype is one base distant, so this may be a read error. V lost 0 bases to trimming and J lost 12 bases, with 21 bases between them. Per the germline V gene, CDR1 is MNHNS and CDR2 is SASEGT. The CDR3 consists of 16 residues. TCRdb recomputed calls from the multiplex PCR reads with MiXCR, one row per CDR3 protein. The table has approximately 180,000 distinct CDR3 sequences, around 33% seen once. The entry originates in a study of breast tumors, draining lymph nodes, adjacent tissues. Samples came from axillary lymph nodes draining the breast cancer.

The sequence derives from a female donor with breast cancer. Some clones in this sample may be carry-over from other donors' samples. The specimen sequenced was axillary lymph node tissue. The chain employs TRBV6-1 and TRBJ2-1; TRBD1 is a possible D gene (5 bases). This CDR3 is CASSEARAIRQGVQFF. The CDR3 DNA follows: TGTGCCAGCAGTGAAGCTCGAGCGATCCGGCAGGGTGTGCAGTTCTTC.